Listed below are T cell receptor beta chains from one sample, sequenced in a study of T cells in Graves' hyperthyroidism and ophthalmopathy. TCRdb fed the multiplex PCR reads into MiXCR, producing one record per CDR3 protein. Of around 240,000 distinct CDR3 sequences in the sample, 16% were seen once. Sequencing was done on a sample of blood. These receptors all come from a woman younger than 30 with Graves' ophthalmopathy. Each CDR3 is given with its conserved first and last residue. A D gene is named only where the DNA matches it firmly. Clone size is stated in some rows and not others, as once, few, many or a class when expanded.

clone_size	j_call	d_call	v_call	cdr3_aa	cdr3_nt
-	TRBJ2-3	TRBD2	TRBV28	CASSGLAITDTQYF	TGTGCCAGCAGCGGACTAGCTATCACAGATACGCAGTATTTT
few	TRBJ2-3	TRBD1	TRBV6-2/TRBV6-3	CASRDRWFFLPNTQYF	TGTGCCAGCAGGGACAGGTGGTTTTTTTTGCCTAATACGCAGTATTTT
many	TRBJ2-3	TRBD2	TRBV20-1	CSANRLADTDTQYF	TGCAGTGCTAATCGGCTAGCGGATACAGATACGCAGTATTTT
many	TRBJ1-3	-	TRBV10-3	CAISGPPSIVDTIYF	TGTGCCATCAGCGGACCACCGAGCATCGTAGACACCATATATTTT
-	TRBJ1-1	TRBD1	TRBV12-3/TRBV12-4	CASTGGGADTEAFF	TGTGCCAGCACCGGAGGGGGCGCGGACACTGAAGCTTTCTTT
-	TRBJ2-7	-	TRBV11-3	CASSPGGLPYEQYF	TGTGCCAGCAGCCCGGGCGGTTTACCCTACGAGCAGTACTTC
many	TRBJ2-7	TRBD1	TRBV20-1	CSARDSAGGYEQYF	TGCAGTGCTAGAGATTCGGCAGGGGGCTACGAGCAGTACTTC
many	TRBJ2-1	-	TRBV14	CASSPDRTPFYNEQFF	TGTGCCAGCAGCCCAGACCGGACTCCTTTTTACAATGAGCAGTTCTTC
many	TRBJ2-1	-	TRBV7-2	CASSLAREGEQFF	TGTGCCAGCAGCTTAGCAAGGGAAGGTGAGCAGTTCTTC
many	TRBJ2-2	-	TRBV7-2	CASSSTSYRVVGTGELFF	TGTGCCAGCAGCTCGACTTCCTACAGGGTCGTCGGCACCGGGGAGCTGTTTTTT
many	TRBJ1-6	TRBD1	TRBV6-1	CASSLDREYNSPLHF	TGTGCCAGCAGTTTGGACAGGGAGTATAATTCACCCCTCCACTTT
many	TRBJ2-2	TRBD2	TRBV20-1	CSASGLAGADFYSGELFF	TGCAGTGCCAGCGGACTAGCGGGGGCCGATTTTTATTCCGGGGAGCTGTTTTTT
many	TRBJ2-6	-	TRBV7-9	CASTLSAGQGGSGANVLTF	TGTGCCAGCACCCTCTCCGCGGGGCAGGGCGGCTCTGGGGCCAACGTCCTGACTTTC
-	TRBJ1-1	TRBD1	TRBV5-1	CASSPSTGGGGTEAFF	TGCGCCAGCAGCCCATCGACAGGGGGCGGAGGCACTGAAGCTTTCTTT
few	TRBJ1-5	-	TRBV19	CASSIVLGSSNQPQHF	TGTGCCAGTAGTATAGTTCTGGGGAGTAGCAATCAGCCCCAGCATTTT
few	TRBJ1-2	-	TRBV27	CASSTGRNYGYTF	TGTGCCAGCAGTACGGGCCGTAACTATGGCTACACCTTC
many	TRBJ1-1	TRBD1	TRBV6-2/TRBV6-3	CASSYSGTGAVQAFF	TGTGCCAGCAGTTACTCCGGGACAGGGGCGGTTCAAGCTTTCTTT